Listed below are T cell receptor beta chains from one sample, sequenced in a study of T cell changes during pregnancy in multiple sclerosis. Assay: immunoSEQ multiplex PCR; the TCRdb copy retains only in-frame clones and omits some. The table records more than 50,000 clones, about 94% of them present only once. The specimen comprised CD8+ T cells from peripheral blood mononuclear cells, sampled after pregnancy. These receptor sequences come from a female donor with multiple sclerosis, enrolled in a pregnancy study. Both conserved end residues are part of each CDR3. D genes are given only for firm matches. Clone size appears in some rows only: once, few, many, or a class for an expanded clone.

j_call d_call clone_size v_call cdr3_aa cdr3_nt
TRBJ2-1 TRBD2 NA TRBV18 CASSPRGGSYNEQFF TGTGCCAGCTCACCTCGGGGGGGTTCCTACAATGAGCAGTTCTTC
TRBJ2-7 NA NA TRBV19 CASSIGSQAPEQYF TGTGCCAGTAGTATCGGCAGTCAGGCCCCCGAGCAGTACTTC
TRBJ1-1 NA NA TRBV7-9 CASSLGRERAFF TGTGCCAGCAGCTTAGGGAGGGAGAGAGCTTTCTTT
TRBJ2-7 NA NA TRBV2 CASSLRTGTDITKQYF TGTGCCAGCAGTCTGCGGACTGGCACCGATATTACGAAGCAGTACTTC
TRBJ2-1 TRBD2 NA TRBV7-9 CASSLGGLAGDDEQFF TGTGCCAGCAGCTTAGGGGGACTAGCGGGAGATGATGAGCAGTTCTTC
TRBJ2-5 TRBD2 NA TRBV7-2 CARREGGAQYF TGTGCCCGCCGGGAGGGTGGGGCCCAGTACTTC
TRBJ1-4 TRBD1 once TRBV4-3 CASSHDPGTGGREKLFF TGCGCCAGCAGCCATGACCCCGGGACAGGGGGCAGGGAAAAACTGTTTTTT
TRBJ1-2 TRBD1 NA TRBV15 CATSPRQGNYGYTF TGTGCCACCAGTCCCCGACAGGGGAACTATGGCTACACCTTC
TRBJ2-3 NA NA TRBV5-1 CASSLAIGAGKLQDTQYF TGCGCCAGCAGCTTGGCGATAGGGGCAGGGAAGTTACAAGATACGCAGTATTTT
TRBJ2-1 TRBD2 NA TRBV30 CAWKRDYRLPDDEQFF TGTGCCTGGAAACGGGACTACCGACTCCCCGATGATGAGCAGTTCTTC
TRBJ2-3 TRBD2 NA TRBV28 CASSLVAGARAGGQADTQYF TGTGCCAGCAGTTTAGTCGCGGGGGCCCGCGCGGGAGGCCAAGCAGATACGCAGTATTTT
TRBJ2-2 NA NA TRBV30 CAGLGVTGELFF TGTGCCGGACTCGGGGTCACCGGGGAGCTGTTTTTT
TRBJ2-3 NA NA TRBV9 CASSVIYGVGDTDTQYF TGTGCCAGCAGCGTTATTTATGGGGTCGGGGATACAGATACGCAGTATTTT
TRBJ2-2 TRBD2 NA TRBV7-6 CASSLALGLAGAGELFF TGTGCCAGCAGCTTAGCCTTAGGACTAGCGGGAGCCGGGGAGCTGTTTTTT
TRBJ2-7 TRBD2 NA TRBV5-4 CASSLSGNEPYEQYF TGTGCCAGCAGCCTAAGCGGGAATGAACCCTACGAGCAGTACTTC
TRBJ2-6 NA NA TRBV16 CASSEVSQSANVLTF TGTGCCAGCAGCGAGGTCTCCCAGTCGGCCAACGTCCTGACTTTC
TRBJ2-3 TRBD2 NA TRBV10-3 CAISESGGVAGPSSYTQYF TGTGCCATCAGTGAGTCAGGGGGAGTAGCGGGACCTTCCTCCTATACGCAGTATTTT
TRBJ1-3 NA NA TRBV7-9 CASSLVAGYSGNTIYF TGTGCCAGCAGCTTAGTCGCAGGGTACTCTGGAAACACCATATATTTT
TRBJ2-2 TRBD2 NA TRBV7-8 CASSLYGRGGPGELFF TGTGCCAGCAGCTTATACGGGAGGGGGGGGCCCGGGGAGCTGTTTTTT
TRBJ2-1 NA NA TRBV19 CASRTGFGEQFF TGTGCCAGTAGAACAGGTTTCGGTGAGCAGTTCTTC
TRBJ2-1 TRBD2 NA TRBV9 CASSSKEGGPYYNEQFF TGTGCCAGCAGCTCAAAAGAGGGAGGGCCTTATTACAATGAGCAGTTCTTC
TRBJ2-1 NA NA TRBV2 CASKNVGSYNEQFF TGTGCCAGCAAAAACGTCGGCTCCTACAATGAGCAGTTCTTC
TRBJ2-1 NA NA TRBV10-2 CASRSRVVDEQFF TGCGCCAGCAGGTCCAGGGTGGTCGATGAGCAGTTCTTC
TRBJ2-3 TRBD2 NA TRBV5-4 CASSWTSGTDTQYF TGTGCCAGCAGCTGGACTAGCGGCACAGATACGCAGTATTTT
TRBJ2-7 NA NA TRBV7-8 CASRAGGYEQYF TGTGCCAGCAGGGCGGGCGGCTACGAGCAGTACTTC
TRBJ2-7 NA NA TRBV5-6 CASSLWAGLDEQYF TGTGCCAGCAGCTTGTGGGCAGGGCTGGACGAGCAGTACTTC
TRBJ1-5 NA NA TRBV30 CAWSARDYSNQPQHF TGTGCCTGGAGTGCACGGGACTATAGCAATCAGCCCCAGCATTTT
TRBJ1-1 TRBD1 NA TRBV9 CASSVDRGEAFF TGTGCCAGCAGCGTAGACAGGGGTGAAGCTTTCTTT
TRBJ1-2 TRBD1 once TRBV6-5 CASSPGQEYYGYTF TGTGCCAGCAGTCCGGGACAGGAGTACTATGGCTACACCTTC
TRBJ2-7 TRBD2 NA TRBV11-2 CASSLDVGLAGVNGEQYF TGTGCCAGCAGCTTAGATGTGGGGCTAGCGGGAGTCAATGGCGAGCAGTACTTC
TRBJ1-5 TRBD1 NA TRBV7-9 CASSLGGTGIESQPQHF TGTGCCAGCAGCTTAGGAGGGACAGGGATAGAAAGTCAGCCCCAGCATTTT
TRBJ1-3 NA NA TRBV4-1 CASSQDSSSLRGEGNTIYF TGCGCCAGCAGCCAAGATTCAAGCTCACTTCGCGGAGAAGGAAACACCATATATTTT
TRBJ1-1 NA NA TRBV4-1 CASSQDTMNTEAFF TGCGCCAGCAGCCAGGACACAATGAACACTGAAGCTTTCTTT
TRBJ2-7 TRBD2 NA TRBV9 CASSVGGRAMDEQYF TGTGCCAGCAGCGTTGGCGGGAGGGCCATGGACGAGCAGTACTTC
TRBJ1-3 NA NA TRBV19 CASSSTGTPGNTIYF TGTGCCAGTAGTTCCACCGGGACACCTGGAAACACCATATATTTT
TRBJ1-4 NA NA TRBV9 CASSTATNEKLFF TGTGCCAGCTCGACAGCAACTAATGAAAAACTGTTTTTT
TRBJ2-7 NA NA TRBV19 CASSIGTAYEQYF TGTGCCAGTAGTATAGGCACGGCCTACGAGCAGTACTTC
TRBJ2-3 NA NA TRBV19 CASRFLMEDTQYF TGTGCCAGTAGGTTCCTTATGGAGGATACGCAGTATTTT
TRBJ2-1 TRBD2 NA TRBV27 CASSLVYRELAGYNEQFF TGTGCCAGCAGTTTGGTCTATCGGGAACTAGCGGGGTACAATGAGCAGTTCTTC
TRBJ2-7 TRBD1 NA TRBV5-4 CASRGQTEVEQYF TGTGCCAGCAGGGGACAGACGGAGGTCGAGCAGTACTTC
TRBJ2-7 TRBD1 NA TRBV7-9 CASEGQTSYEQYF TGTGCCAGCGAGGGACAGACTTCTTACGAGCAGTACTTC
TRBJ2-6 NA NA TRBV6-1 CASSEARSGANVLTF TGTGCCAGCAGTGAAGCCAGATCTGGGGCCAACGTCCTGACTTTC
TRBJ2-7 TRBD2 once TRBV5-4 CASSLVGTSGTVVYEQYF TGTGCCAGCAGCTTGGTGGGGACTAGCGGGACGGTAGTATACGAGCAGTACTTC
TRBJ1-5 NA NA TRBV19 CASSIQSRGDQPQHF TGTGCCAGTAGTATACAGTCCAGGGGAGATCAGCCCCAGCATTTT
TRBJ1-3 NA NA TRBV7-6 CASSLALRGPYSGNTIYF TGTGCCAGCAGCTTAGCGCTCAGGGGCCCCTACTCTGGAAACACCATATATTTT
TRBJ2-1 TRBD1 once TRBV7-3 CASSPRTGLRVAANEQFF TGTGCCAGCAGCCCTCGGACAGGTCTCAGGGTAGCAGCCAATGAGCAGTTCTTC
TRBJ2-4 NA NA TRBV19 CASSIGSKNIQYF TGTGCCAGTAGTATAGGCAGTAAAAACATTCAGTACTTC
TRBJ2-7 NA NA TRBV29-1 CSVEGPGNYEQYF TGCAGCGTTGAAGGACCAGGGAACTACGAGCAGTACTTC
TRBJ1-5 NA NA TRBV15 CATSPRSGQPQHF TGTGCCACCAGCCCCCGGTCGGGTCAGCCCCAGCATTTT
TRBJ2-5 TRBD2 NA TRBV28 CASLRRTSLLGGETQYF TGTGCCAGCCTCCGAAGGACTAGCTTATTAGGGGGGGAGACCCAGTACTTC